The clone carrying this T cell receptor beta chain has just one count. The sample originates from a study of OX40 agonist ivuxolimab in advanced cancers. Across the study: People in dose escalation had one of these cancers: hepatocellular carcinoma, melanoma, renal cell or head and neck cancer. Of mixed ages from 23 to 79 and averaging about 56 years, the group was roughly 85% male.

This CDR3 is built from 16 residues. Germline CDR1 reads MGHRA; CDR2 reads YSYEKL. Germline trimming cut 0 bases from V and 6 bases from J; bases unmatched to any gene: 6. Profiled with immunoSEQ multiplex PCR; TCRdb holds only in-frame clones, not every one. The sample consists of tens of thousands of clones, 92% of them appearing once. The origin of this receptor is an adult with an advanced solid tumor such as melanoma, head and neck, liver or kidney cancer. The starting material was CD4+ or CD8+ T cells sorted from blood, obtained in a trial of the OX40 agonist ivuxolimab. The chain joins TRBV4-1 to TRBJ2-1, with 9 bases lining up with TRBD2. CDR3: CASSQEGGRGGNEQFF. In DNA form, the CDR3 reads TGCGCCAGCAGCCAAGAGGGCGGGAGGGGGGGCAATGAGCAGTTCTTC.